The 31 T cell receptor beta chains given below trace back to one sample, sequenced in a study of PD-1 blockade in classical Hodgkin lymphoma. Noted time point: newly diagnosed, previously untreated cHL patient sample. Magnetic negative selection, applied to thawed PBMCs, was used to isolate the CD8+ T cells. The assay was immunoSEQ multiplex PCR, and TCRdb's table has in-frame clones only and misses some. The data contain roughly 21,000 clones, more than 75% of them singletons. Sequencing was carried out using CD8+ T cells from blood. The source of these receptors is a human donor with classical Hodgkin lymphoma.

This chain joins TRBV2 and TRBJ2-5; a possible D gene is TRBD1 (6 bases). Germline CDR1 is SNHLY and CDR2 is FYNNEI. The CDR3 is 16 residues long. V lost 7 bases and J 0 bases, leaving 18 bases between the germline ends. The CDR3 region is CASNNRAPSYQETQYF. For the CDR3, the DNA is TGTGCCAGCAATAACAGGGCCCCCTCGTACCAAGAGACCCAGTACTTC.

The V and J genes are TRBV6-4 and TRBJ2-2; D not certain. CDR3 length: 13 amino acids. Trimming removed 3 bases at V and 3 bases at J, with 5 bases between. From germline, CDR1 is MRHNA and CDR2 SNTAGT. DNA for the CDR3: TGTGCCAGCAGTGATCAGGACACCGGGGAGCTGTTTTTT. It encodes CASSDQDTGELFF.

The chain combines TRBV28 with TRBJ1-1, with D hard to call. Per the germline V gene, CDR1 is MDHEN and CDR2 is SYDVKM. V was shortened by 1 base and J by 3 bases, with 15 bases between the two germline ends. The CDR3 consists of 16 residues. CDR3 sequence (DNA): TGTGCCAGCAGTTTATCACGTACTATGGGCGACACTGAAGCTTTCTTT. Protein: CASSLSRTMGDTEAFF.

The V call is TRBV11-2, the J call TRBJ1-3; D unresolved. This CDR3 spans 17 amino acids. The germline V and J ends were trimmed by 5 bases and 0 bases, with 17 bases remaining between them. The germline V gene encodes CDR1 SGHAT and CDR2 FQNNGV. DNA of the CDR3: TGTGCCAGCAGCCTGAGTCCTGGACTGCTCTCTGGAAACACCATATATTTT. It encodes CASSLSPGLLSGNTIYF.

The chain couples TRBV27 to TRBJ2-1; 9 bases line up with TRBD1. V lost 7 bases and J lost 10; bases outside the gene matches: 2. This CDR3 contains 11 residues. CDR1 is MNHEY and CDR2 is SMNVEV in the germline V gene (reference sequence). For the CDR3, the DNA is TGTGCCAGCACCACAGGGGGCGAGCAGTTCTTC. Translating it yields CASTTGGEQFF.

This clone was seen a few times. J is TRBJ2-1 and V is TRBV5-6; D remains unclear. The V gene's germline CDR1 is SGHDT and CDR2 YYEEEE. The CDR3 spans 12 residues. V was clipped by 4 bases and J by 6 bases, with 8 bases between them. The CDR3 loop reads CASSDDFNEQFF. For the CDR3, the DNA is TGTGCCAGCAGCGATGACTTCAATGAGCAGTTCTTC.

The V gene is TRBV19, the J gene TRBJ1-2; D not resolved. Trimming took 7 bases from V and 7 from J, leaving 16 bases between them. The CDR3 extends over 13 amino acids. Germline assignment: CDR1 LNHDA and CDR2 SQIVND (reference sequence). The CDR3 reads CASTPPEASGYTF. The CDR3 bases are TGTGCCAGTACCCCGCCCGAGGCGAGTGGCTACACCTTC. Together with reference TRBV19 and TRBJ1-2, the CDR3 gives the full variable domain: DGGITQSPKYLFRKEGQNVTLSCEQNLNHDAMYWYRQDPGQGLRLIYYSQIVNDFQKGDIAEGYSVSREKKESFPLTVTSAQKNPTAFYLCASTPPEASGYTFGSGTRLTVV.

V usage is TRBV10-2 and J usage is TRBJ2-2; 11 bases fit TRBD2. Losses at the gene ends were 6 bases for V and 3 bases for J; bases not matched to a gene: 6. CDR1 is WSHSY and CDR2 is SAAADI in the germline V gene. CDR3 length: 16 amino acids. CDR3 DNA sequence: TGCGCCAGCAGAGAATTAGCGGGGGGGGACACCGGGGAGCTGTTTTTT. Its protein product is CASRELAGGDTGELFF.

The chain links TRBV28 to TRBJ2-5; 12 nucleotides align to TRBD1. The CDR3 spans 17 residues. Germline CDR1 is MDHEN and CDR2 is SYDVKM. J was trimmed by 10 bases and V by 5 bases; bases with no gene match: 17. The CDR3 DNA sequence: TGTGCCAGCAGTCCACCGGGGGACAGGGGGCCGGGTAAGGGCCAGTACTTC. Translation: CASSPPGDRGPGKGQYF.

Here the CDR3 DNA reads TGTGCCAGTAGTATATCAATGGGGGGCCTTGGCGATGAGCAGTTCTTC. Its translation: CASSISMGGLGDEQFF. The gene calls are TRBV19 and TRBJ2-1; D tentatively fits TRBD1 or TRBD2 (6 bases each). V was clipped by 2 bases and J by 8 bases, with 19 bases between them. The germline CDR1 and CDR2 sequences are LNHDA and SQIVND (reference sequence). The length of the CDR3 is 16 residues.

The V gene is TRBV28, the J gene TRBJ1-3; D call uncertain. The CDR3 is 14 residues long. Germline-derived CDR1 and CDR2 are MDHEN and SYDVKM. The germline V and J ends were trimmed by 7 bases and 3 bases, with 13 bases remaining between them. CDR3 sequence reads: CASTPRGYGNTIYF. The CDR3 DNA sequence: TGTGCCAGCACCCCGCGAGGGTATGGAAACACCATATATTTT.

J is TRBJ2-3 and V is TRBV9; TRBD2 aligns across 8 bases. Germline V gene data show CDR1 as SGDLS and CDR2 as YYNGEE. The CDR3 length is 16 residues. Unmatched junction bases numbered 3, after V lost 0 bases and J lost 0 bases. CDR3 DNA sequence: TGTGCCAGCAGCGTAGGAACTAGCGGCAGCACAGATACGCAGTATTTT. Amino acid sequence: CASSVGTSGSTDTQYF.

The chain couples TRBV7-9 to TRBJ2-1, with D perhaps TRBD1 or TRBD2 (6 bases each). V was cut by 0 bases and J by 4 bases, with 10 bases left in between. The CDR3 has 15 residues. Looked up from germline, CDR1 is SEHNR and CDR2 is FQNEAQ (reference sequence). The CDR3 DNA reads as TGTGCCAGCAGCTTAGCGAGAGGGGGGTACAATGAGCAGTTCTTC. Encoded protein: CASSLARGGYNEQFF.

This chain links TRBV4-2 with TRBJ2-3; 12 positions agree with TRBD2. Looked up from germline, CDR1 is LGHNA and CDR2 is YNFKEQ. V shed 1 base and J 3 bases; nucleotides not matched to a gene: 5. This CDR3 region has 17 residues. The CDR3: CASSQGGTSGHTDTQYF. CDR3 sequence (DNA): TGTGCCAGCAGCCAAGGAGGGACTAGCGGGCATACAGATACGCAGTATTTT.

V and J are TRBV7-2 and TRBJ2-6, with D perhaps matching TRBD2 (5 bases). Germline V gives CDR1 SGHTA, CDR2 FQGNSA. The CDR3 sequence is 20 residues long. Trimming shortened V by 0 bases and J by 0 bases, and 18 bases separated the two germline ends. The chain's CDR3 is CASSLASSLRGSSGANVLTF. The CDR3 DNA reads TGTGCCAGCAGCTTAGCCTCTTCTCTTCGGGGATCCTCTGGGGCCAACGTCCTGACTTTC. Full variable domain (remainder filled in from reference TRBV7-2 and TRBJ2-6): GAGVSQSPSNKVTEKGKDVELRCDPISGHTALYWYRQSLGQGLEFLIYFQGNSAPDKSGLPSDRFSAERTGGSVSTLTIQRTQQEDSAVYLCASSLASSLRGSSGANVLTFGAGSRLTVL.

The gene calls are TRBV4-1 and TRBJ2-3; the D is unclear. Trimming took off 4 bases at V and 3 bases at J, with 11 bases between the two ends. Germline loops: CDR1 MGHRA, CDR2 YSYEKL. This CDR3 is 14 amino acids long. Here the CDR3 reads CASSRGFLTDTQYF. The CDR3 nucleotides read TGCGCCAGCAGCCGAGGTTTCTTAACAGATACGCAGTATTTT.

J is TRBJ1-2 and V is TRBV5-6; D might be TRBD1 (5 bases). Trimming left V 1 base short and J 3 bases short, with 10 bases between. Germline V lookup: CDR1 SGHDT, CDR2 YYEEEE. CDR3 length: 14 residues. CDR3 sequence: CASSLRQTHYGYTF. The CDR3 DNA reads as TGTGCCAGCAGCTTGAGACAGACCCACTATGGCTACACCTTC. Full variable domain (missing parts from reference TRBV5-6 and TRBJ1-2): DAGVTQSPTHLIKTRGQQVTLRCSPKSGHDTVSWYQQALGQGPQFIFQYYEEEERQRGNFPDRFSGHQFPNYSSELNVNALLLGDSALYLCASSLRQTHYGYTFGSGTRLTVV.

The chain uses TRBV5-6 and TRBJ1-1; possible D gene TRBD1, 6 bases. V was pared by 5 bases and J by 7 bases, with 12 bases between. Germline CDR1 SGHDT, CDR2 YYEEEE. This CDR3 contains 12 residues. CDR3 nucleotide sequence: TGTGCCAGCAGTTTACCACAGGGTGAAGCTTTCTTT. Translation gives CASSLPQGEAFF.

This clone is a singleton in its sample. This sequence joins TRBV6-4 and TRBJ1-1; 10 nucleotides align to TRBD1. Germline CDR1 reads MRHNA; CDR2 reads SNTAGT. V lost 4 bases to trimming and J lost 7 bases; unmatched junction nucleotides: 0. CDR3 size: 12 residues. The DNA of the CDR3 is TGTGCCAGCAGTGGGACAGGGGGTGAAGCTTTCTTT. This sequence encodes CASSGTGGEAFF.

The J gene is TRBJ2-2, the V gene TRBV5-1; no definite D call. Germline CDR1 and CDR2: SGHRS and YFSETQ. Trimming left V 2 bases short and J 6 bases short, with 8 bases between. The CDR3 is made up of 13 amino acids. CDR3 sequence (DNA): TGCGCCAGCAGCTTCAAGGGCGCCGGGGAGCTGTTTTTT. Translating gives CASSFKGAGELFF.

Only one count was recorded for this clone. This rearrangement joins TRBV5-6 to TRBJ1-5; 11 nucleotides line up with TRBD1. This CDR3 has 15 residues. The germline CDR1 and CDR2 sequences are SGHDT and YYEEEE. Losses at the gene ends were 5 bases for V and 7 bases for J; bases not matched to a gene: 8. The chain's CDR3 is CASSSTGTGGQPQHF. Here the CDR3 DNA reads TGTGCCAGCAGTTCAACCGGGACAGGGGGACAGCCCCAGCATTTT. Supplemented by reference TRBV5-6 and TRBJ1-5, the full variable domain reads DAGVTQSPTHLIKTRGQQVTLRCSPKSGHDTVSWYQQALGQGPQFIFQYYEEEERQRGNFPDRFSGHQFPNYSSELNVNALLLGDSALYLCASSSTGTGGQPQHFGDGTRLSIL.

The chain employs TRBV5-8 and TRBJ2-7; no clear D. The CDR3 covers 14 residues. Trimming took off 0 bases at V and 2 bases at J, with 9 bases between the two ends. Germline V gene data show CDR1 as SGHTS and CDR2 as YDEGEE. CDR3 region: CASSLGGPTYEQYF. The CDR3 DNA is TGTGCCAGCAGCTTGGGGGGTCCAACCTACGAGCAGTACTTC.

The chain has TRBV6-1 and TRBJ2-3, with a tentative D call TRBD2 (5 bases). Germline V lookup: CDR1 MNHNS, CDR2 SASEGT. The CDR3 is 16 residues long. V was pared by 3 bases and J by 5 bases, with 18 bases between. The CDR3, as DNA: TGTGCCAGCAGTGAGAGTCCTCGGGGATGGGGAGATACGCAGTATTTT. Its protein product is CASSESPRGWGDTQYF.

The chain links TRBV9 to TRBJ2-1, with 7 bases that match TRBD2. Germline lookup yields CDR1 SGDLS and CDR2 YYNGEE. J lost 10 bases, V lost 3 bases, and 10 bases had no gene match. The CDR3 consists of 14 residues. CDR3 loop: CASSEAGLYYEQFF. CDR3 nucleotide sequence: TGTGCCAGCAGCGAAGCGGGACTATACTACGAGCAGTTCTTC.

The CDR3 loop is CASSPRGEHNQPQHF. The CDR3 DNA sequence: TGCGCCAGCAGCCCCCGGGGAGAGCACAATCAGCCCCAGCATTTT. The chain recombines TRBV5-1 with TRBJ1-5; no clear D. CDR1 and CDR2 (germline): SGHRS, YFSETQ. V gave up 4 bases and J gave up 3 bases, with 14 bases separating them. The CDR3 sequence is 15 residues long.

The chain carries TRBV27 and TRBJ1-3, with D possibly matching TRBD1 (5 bases). The CDR3 extends over 15 amino acids. Germline CDR1 is MNHEY and CDR2 is SMNVEV (reference sequence). With 5 bases removed from V and 2 bases from J, the gap between germline ends came to 13 bases. CDR3 in DNA: TGTGCCAGCAGTCTGGGAGGGGCGGCTGGAAACACCATATATTTT. Translated, it gives CASSLGGAAGNTIYF.

The rearrangement joins TRBV9 to TRBJ2-3, with TRBD2 as a possible D gene (5 bases). The V gene's germline CDR1 is SGDLS and CDR2 YYNGEE. V was clipped by 0 bases and J by 4 bases, with 9 bases between them. The CDR3 is made up of 14 amino acids. CDR3 residues: CASSVGTPSDTQYF. CDR3 nucleotide sequence: TGTGCCAGCAGCGTAGGGACTCCCTCAGATACGCAGTATTTT.

This clone was detected only once. The rearrangement links TRBV7-3 to TRBJ1-1; unclear D gene. The CDR3 length is 14 residues. Looked up from germline, CDR1 is SGHTA and CDR2 is FQGTGA. Trimming removed 5 bases at V and 4 bases at J, with 14 bases between. CDR3 amino acids: CASSEDPRGTEAFF. CDR3 bases: TGTGCCAGCAGCGAAGACCCCCGGGGCACTGAAGCTTTCTTT.

The chain is built from TRBV2 and TRBJ2-7, with TRBD2 matching over 7 bases. From germline, CDR1 is SNHLY and CDR2 FYNNEI. Trimming took 1 base from V and 3 from J; bases not matched to a gene: 6. The CDR3 spans 15 residues. The CDR3 region is CASSEGGGSFYEQYF. CDR3 coding DNA: TGTGCCAGCAGTGAAGGAGGCGGGAGTTTCTACGAGCAGTACTTC.

V and J are TRBV19 and TRBJ2-7, with TRBD1 identical over 7 bases. Germline-derived CDR1 and CDR2 are LNHDA and SQIVND (reference sequence). V trimming: 6 bases; J trimming: 3 bases; junction bases outside the gene matches: 11. The CDR3 is 15 residues long. Here the CDR3 reads CASRTDRRLYYEQYF. The CDR3 DNA reads TGTGCCAGTAGAACGGACAGGAGGCTATACTACGAGCAGTACTTC.

The chain recombines TRBV4-2 with TRBJ2-7; 10 bases are shared with TRBD2. This CDR3 contains 16 residues. Trimming removed 3 bases from V and 2 bases from J; junction bases left unmatched: 7. Germline CDR1 LGHNA, CDR2 YNFKEQ. The CDR3 DNA reads TGTGCCAGCAGCCACCTAGCAGCGGGGGGGACCTACGAGCAGTACTTC. Protein: CASSHLAAGGTYEQYF.